The clone carrying this T cell receptor beta chain was seen a handful of times. TCRdb re-analysed the reads in MiXCR, keeping a single row per CDR3 protein. The sample includes 250,000 or so distinct CDR3 sequences, about 18% of them seen just once. The record originates from a study of T cell repertoires in cytomegalovirus infection. This CDR3 is built from 15 residues. V shed 2 bases, J shed 8 bases, and the junction held 6 bases outside the gene matches. From germline, CDR1 is MNHEY and CDR2 SVGEGT. The TCR sequence derives from a human donor in good health (CMV status not recorded). Some clones in this sample may be carry-over from other donors' samples. The rearrangement uses TRBV6-2 or TRBV6-3 and TRBJ2-4, with 10 bases fitting TRBD2. The sample was CD8+ T cells from PBMCs. DNA of the CDR3: TGTGCCAGCAGTTACCCTCTAGCGGGGGTGCACATTCAGTACTTC. It encodes CASSYPLAGVHIQYF.